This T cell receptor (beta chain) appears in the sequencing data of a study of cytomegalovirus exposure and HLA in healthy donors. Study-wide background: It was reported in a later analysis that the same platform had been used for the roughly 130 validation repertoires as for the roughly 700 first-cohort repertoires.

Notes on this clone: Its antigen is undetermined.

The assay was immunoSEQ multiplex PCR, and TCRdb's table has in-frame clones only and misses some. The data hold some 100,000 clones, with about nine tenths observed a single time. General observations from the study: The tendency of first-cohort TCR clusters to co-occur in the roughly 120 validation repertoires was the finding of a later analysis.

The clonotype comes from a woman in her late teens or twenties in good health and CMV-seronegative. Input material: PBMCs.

The CDR3 DNA reads TGCGCCAGCAGCCAAGGACTCAACACCGGGGAGCTGTTTTTT. Amino acid sequence: CASSQGLNTGELFF. The V gene is TRBV4-3, the J gene TRBJ2-2; D uncertain. Germline V CDR1 and CDR2: LGHNA, YSLEER. The CDR3 is 14 amino acids. Trimming shortened V by 1 base and J by 2 bases, and 5 bases separated the two germline ends.